Described below is a single T cell receptor beta chain sequence and its context. Antigen: not known. This entry belongs to a study of shared clonotypes between healthy human individuals. Sequencing was performed with immunoSEQ multiplex PCR; in TCRdb, only in-frame clones are kept and a portion is missing. The sample contains 400,000 to 600,000 clones, 60% to 80% of which appear only once. Study-level points and caveats: Sharing of clonotypes among donors was expected to vary with sequencing depth.

The donors, all of them Caucasian adults, lived in Nashville, Tennessee. The unsorted samples took around 93 million PBMCs to get genomic DNA. In germline, CDR1 is SEHNR, CDR2 FQNEAQ (reference sequence). The CDR3 is 13 residues long. The V end was cut by 6 bases, the J end by 2 bases, with 11 bases between. The TCR sequence derives from a woman in her thirties or forties in good health. Some clones in this sample may be carry-over from other donors' samples. The V call is TRBV7-9, the J call TRBJ2-7; maybe TRBD1 (5 bases). Sequencing was carried out using PBMCs. The CDR3 sequence is CASRPDSPYEQYF. The DNA of the CDR3 is TGTGCCAGCAGACCCGACAGCCCCTACGAGCAGTACTTC. The full variable domain, rest sourced from reference TRBV7-9 and TRBJ2-7, is DTGVSQNPRHKITKRGQNVTFRCDPISEHNRLYWYRQTLGQGPEFLTYFQNEAQLEKSRLLSDRFSAERPKGSFSTLEIQRTEQGDSAMYLCASRPDSPYEQYFGPGTRLTVT.